These 16 T cell receptor beta chains originate from one sample sequenced in a study of neurological immune-mediated disorders. TCRdb reprocessed the 5' RACE reads via MiXCR and lists one record per CDR3 protein. This sample yields approximately 82,000 distinct CDR3 sequences, of which approximately 14% are seen a single time; 6.5% to 8% belongs to the top ten. Input material: PBMCs. The receptors derive from a woman aged 45-65 years in good health.

Note on this clonotype: It may be a read error: a sequence one base away is much more abundant. The rearrangement links TRBV5-1 to TRBJ2-7, with 9 bases aligning to TRBD2. The germline gives CDR1 SGHRS, CDR2 YFSETQ. CDR3 size: 13 residues. The CDR3 loop reads CSSRPTSGYEQYF. The CDR3 nucleotides read TGCTCCAGCCGACCGACTAGCGGCTACGAGCAGTACTTC.

This clonotype was seen repeatedly, ten times or more. V is TRBV28 and J is TRBJ2-1; D is unresolved. The CDR3 extends over 13 amino acids. Germline assignment: CDR1 MDHEN and CDR2 SYDVKM. V lost 3 bases to trimming and J lost 1 base, with 4 bases between them. CDR3 amino acids: CASSFVSYNEQFF. For the CDR3, the DNA is TGTGCCAGCAGTTTCGTATCCTACAATGAGCAGTTCTTC. Based on the CDR3 plus reference TRBV28 and TRBJ2-1, the full variable domain is DVKVTQSSRYLVKRTGEKVFLECVQDMDHENMFWYRQDPGLGLRLIYFSYDVKMKEKGDIPEGYSVSREKKERFSLILESASTNQTSMYLCASSFVSYNEQFFGPGTRLTVL.

This clonotype occurred many times. The chain has TRBV7-9 and TRBJ2-1; 8 bases align to TRBD2. Germline V gives CDR1 SEHNR, CDR2 FQNEAQ (reference sequence). The CDR3 has 14 residues. Germline trimming cut 8 bases from V and 5 bases from J; bases unmatched to any gene: 8. CDR3 DNA: TGTGCCAGCGGAACACTAGCGGCAAACAATGAGCAGTTCTTC. Translating gives CASGTLAANNEQFF.

The chain employs TRBV20-1 and TRBJ2-1; D perhaps matches TRBD2 (6 bases). CDR3 length: 16 residues. The ends were cut back, 2 bases at V and 0 bases at J, with 14 bases in the middle. Germline CDR1 reads DFQATT; CDR2 reads SNEGSKA (reference sequence). The CDR3 nucleotides read TGCAGTGCTAGATCCCCCGCGGGGAGCTCCTACAATGAGCAGTTCTTC. It is translated as CSARSPAGSSYNEQFF.

This clonotype showed up many times. The chain recombines TRBV27 with TRBJ2-2, with a possible D match to TRBD2 (5 bases). Trimming removed 5 bases from V and 1 base from J, with 17 bases in between. The CDR3 is 17 amino acids. CDR1 is MNHEY and CDR2 is SMNVEV in the germline V gene (reference sequence). CDR3 DNA sequence: TGTGCCAGCAGTCCCTCTCCGAGGGAAATGAACACCGGGGAGCTGTTTTTT. This translates into CASSPSPREMNTGELFF.

This clonotype has at least ten counts. The rearrangement links TRBV3-1 to TRBJ2-7; 14 nucleotides align to TRBD2. The CDR3 runs to 16 residues. Losses at the gene ends were 5 bases for V and 6 bases for J; bases not matched to a gene: 9. Germline values: CDR1 LGHDT, CDR2 YNNKEL (reference sequence). The CDR3 sequence: CASSKRPGLAGGEQYF. In DNA, the CDR3 is TGTGCCAGCAGCAAAAGGCCAGGACTAGCGGGAGGCGAGCAGTACTTC.

This clonotype came up many times. This chain links TRBV5-1 with TRBJ2-2, with 8 bases that match TRBD1. V lost 2 bases and J lost 3; bases outside the gene matches: 3. The CDR3 is 15 amino acids. Germline V gene lookup returns CDR1 SGHRS and CDR2 YFSETQ. The CDR3 loop reads CASSFGQGYTGELFF. In nucleotides, the CDR3 is TGCGCCAGCAGCTTCGGACAGGGTTACACCGGGGAGCTGTTTTTT.

This clonotype has at least ten counts. J is TRBJ2-1 and V is TRBV27, with 11 bases lining up with TRBD2. The CDR3 has 15 amino acids. With V trimmed by 5 bases and J by 6 bases, 6 bases remained unmatched. CDR1 and CDR2 (germline): MNHEY, SMNVEV (reference sequence). CDR3 DNA sequence: TGTGCCAGCAGTGTACTAGCGGGAGAACTCAATGAGCAGTTCTTC. Translating gives CASSVLAGELNEQFF.

This clonotype has at least ten counts. In DNA, the CDR3 is TGCAGTGCTAGCAGCTACAATGAGCAGTTCTTC. Protein: CSASSYNEQFF. The chain carries TRBV20-1 and TRBJ2-1; D unresolved. CDR1 and CDR2 from the germline V gene are DFQATT and SNEGSKA (reference sequence). CDR3 length: 11 residues. V dropped 3 bases and J dropped 3 bases, with 3 bases sitting between them.

This clonotype was seen at least ten times. As DNA, the CDR3 is TGCGCCAGCAGCGGGTGGGACAGGGGGCTAACAGATGAGCAGTTCTTC. It codes for CASSGWDRGLTDEQFF. This chain connects TRBV5-1 to TRBJ2-1; 12 nucleotides agree with TRBD1. Germline CDR1 SGHRS, CDR2 YFSETQ. The CDR3 has 16 residues. V was pared by 4 bases and J by 8 bases, with 10 bases of the junction left unmatched. The variable domain in full, completed from reference TRBV5-1 and TRBJ2-1, reads KAGVTQTPRYLIKTRGQQVTLSCSPISGHRSVSWYQQTPGQGLQFLFEYFSETQRNKGNFPGRFSGRQFSNSRSEMNVSTLELGDSALYLCASSGWDRGLTDEQFFGPGTRLTVL.

This clonotype was observed at least ten times. J is TRBJ2-3 and V is TRBV5-1, with 10 bases identical to TRBD2. Germline V lookup: CDR1 SGHRS, CDR2 YFSETQ. The CDR3 has 14 residues. Trimming at V came to 4 bases and at J to 6 bases, leaving 5 bases not matched to a gene. CDR3 nucleotides: TGCGCCAGCAGCCCTAGCGGGAGAGGTGATACGCAGTATTTT. Protein product: CASSPSGRGDTQYF.

This clonotype was counted at least ten times. The chain links TRBV20-1 to TRBJ2-3; TRBD1 might be the D (7 bases). The CDR3 extends over 14 amino acids. V was cut by 3 bases and J by 0 bases, with 10 bases left in between. Germline lookup yields CDR1 DFQATT and CDR2 SNEGSKA (reference sequence). CDR3 sequence reads: CSARSGGSTDTQYF. The CDR3 nucleotides read TGCAGTGCTAGGTCAGGGGGGAGCACAGATACGCAGTATTTT.

This clonotype was seen at least ten times. The rearrangement uses TRBV20-1 and TRBJ2-5; D is unresolved. Trimming removed 1 base from V and 5 bases from J, with 8 bases in between. The CDR3 contains 12 residues. CDR1 is DFQATT, CDR2 SNEGSKA, per germline (reference sequence). The CDR3 bases are TGCAGTGCTAGAGTCGTCCAGGAGACCCAGTACTTC. Translating gives CSARVVQETQYF.

This clonotype was seen at least ten times. The J gene is TRBJ2-1, the V gene TRBV5-1; tentatively, D is TRBD1 (5 bases). The CDR3 consists of 16 residues. V lost 3 bases, J lost 1 base, and 14 bases lay in between. Looked up from germline, CDR1 is SGHRS and CDR2 is YFSETQ. The CDR3 sequence is CASSSVQGGSYNEQFF. The CDR3 region has the DNA TGCGCCAGCAGCTCTGTTCAGGGTGGGTCCTACAATGAGCAGTTCTTC. The complete variable domain, with remaining parts taken from reference TRBV5-1 and TRBJ2-1, reads KAGVTQTPRYLIKTRGQQVTLSCSPISGHRSVSWYQQTPGQGLQFLFEYFSETQRNKGNFPGRFSGRQFSNSRSEMNVSTLELGDSALYLCASSSVQGGSYNEQFFGPGTRLTVL.

This clonotype was seen repeatedly, ten times or more. The genes are TRBV5-1 and TRBJ2-2; tentative D call: TRBD2 (5 bases). V lost 6 bases and J 4 bases, leaving 16 bases between the germline ends. Germline CDR1 is SGHRS and CDR2 is YFSETQ. This CDR3 spans 15 amino acids. The CDR3 loop reads CASTLGVESTGELFF. The CDR3, as DNA: TGCGCCAGCACGTTGGGAGTTGAAAGCACCGGGGAGCTGTTTTTT.

This clonotype was observed many times. The V call is TRBV5-5, the J call TRBJ1-1; D gene uncertain. Deletions cut 3 bases from V and 1 base from J, with 13 bases between. CDR1 is SGHKS and CDR2 is YYEKEE in the germline V gene (reference sequence). The CDR3 is 15 amino acids. CDR3 region: CASSSGMGGNTEAFF. In DNA, the CDR3 is TGTGCCAGCAGCTCGGGGATGGGAGGGAACACTGAAGCTTTCTTT.